The 29 T cell receptor beta chains below were found in one sample sequenced in a study of Graves' ophthalmopathy and Graves' hyperthyroidism (dated by TCRdb to the late 2010s). Sequencing was performed on an Illumina HiSeq 2000. For repertoire sequencing, the TCR beta CDR3 regions were amplified from RNA transcripts. The first round was an RT-PCR using HTBI primers with the Qiagen OneStep RT-PCR kit, and this first round was followed by a second-round multiplex PCR, then size selection and purification. TCRdb reprocessing: public reads trimmed at Q25 with fastp, clones called with MiXCR, in-frame beta chains kept. Entries are consolidated by CDR3 protein sequence, retaining the most common genes and DNA. The sample table shows a few hundred thousand distinct CDR3 sequences, and about a sixth are seen once. 2.4% of the sample goes to the ten largest clones. Sequenced sample: peripheral blood. These receptors came from an adult woman with stable Graves' hyperthyroidism.

The chain combines TRBV27 with TRBJ2-5; maybe TRBD1 (6 bases). Germline V gene lookup returns CDR1 MNHEY and CDR2 SMNVEV (reference sequence). Trimming removed 6 bases from V and 2 bases from J, with 13 bases in between. The CDR3 covers 14 residues. The DNA of the CDR3 is TGTGCCAGCAGATCCTACAGGGTTCAAGAGACCCAGTACTTC. It translates to CASRSYRVQETQYF.

This clonotype was observed at least ten times. The rearrangement joins TRBV30 to TRBJ1-2, with TRBD1 as a possible D gene (5 bases). The CDR3 consists of 15 residues. Germline CDR1 GTSNPN, CDR2 SVGIG (reference sequence). The V and J ends lost 1 base and 4 bases respectively, with 16 bases between them. The CDR3 protein is CAWSGDSGWSYGYTF. DNA for the CDR3: TGTGCCTGGAGTGGCGACAGCGGATGGAGCTATGGCTACACCTTC.

This clonotype was picked up many times. The chain recombines TRBV20-1 with TRBJ1-1; D possibly corresponds to TRBD1 (6 bases). V was pared by 5 bases and J by 1 base, with 14 bases between. Germline CDR1 is DFQATT and CDR2 is SNEGSKA (reference sequence). The CDR3 consists of 14 residues. In nucleotides, the CDR3 is TGCAGTGCTGTGGGGGCAAAGACGAACACTGAAGCTTTCTTT. It encodes CSAVGAKTNTEAFF.

This clonotype was seen at least ten times. V is TRBV15 and J is TRBJ2-4; 7 bases are shared with TRBD2. The CDR3 runs to 15 residues. Trimming took 3 bases from V and 7 from J; bases not matched to a gene: 9. Germline CDR1 reads LNHNV; CDR2 reads YYDKDF (reference sequence). CDR3 protein: CATSRDGGLGNIQYF. The CDR3 coding sequence is TGTGCCACCAGCAGGGACGGGGGGTTGGGGAACATTCAGTACTTC.

The table lists this clonotype with many counts. The J gene is TRBJ2-2, the V gene TRBV10-3; 10 bases align to TRBD2. This CDR3 comprises 17 residues. The V segment lost 11 bases and the J segment 5 bases; nucleotides outside the gene matches: 17. From germline, CDR1 is ENHRY and CDR2 SYGVKD. CDR3 sequence (DNA): TGTGCCGTATCAGGGTCGGCGGGACTAGCGTCGACCGGGGAGCTGTTTTTT. Its protein is CAVSGSAGLASTGELFF.

This clonotype was seen many times. J is TRBJ2-7 and V is TRBV6-5, with TRBD1 as a possible D gene (5 bases). Per the germline V gene, CDR1 is MNHEY and CDR2 is SVGAGI. The V and J ends lost 2 bases and 3 bases respectively, with 14 bases between them. This CDR3 comprises 15 residues. CDR3 in DNA: TGTGCCAGCAGTTACGTGCAGGGCGGTGACTACGAGCAGTACTTC. Amino acids: CASSYVQGGDYEQYF.

This clonotype was picked up many times. Given a much more abundant clone one base away, this may be a read error. This chain connects TRBV7-8 to TRBJ2-5; 7 bases match TRBD1. CDR3 length: 16 amino acids. Per germline, CDR1 SGHVS and CDR2 FQNEAQ. CDR3 sequence (DNA): TGTGCCAGCAGCGAACTTCCGGGACAGACGATTGAGACCCAGCACTTC. This encodes CASSELPGQTIETQHF.

The sample holds a few counts of this clonotype. This sequence joins TRBV24-1 and TRBJ2-5; TRBD1 or TRBD2 may be the D gene (5 bases each). The CDR3 contains 13 residues. Trimming took off 9 bases at V and 2 bases at J, with 12 bases between the two ends. Germline CDR1 reads KGHDR; CDR2 reads SFDVKD. CDR3 bases: TGTGCCACCCCCCCGGGACCACAAGAGACCCAGTACTTC. Protein: CATPPGPQETQYF.

This clonotype was observed many times. The chain links TRBV27 to TRBJ1-6; D ambiguous. CDR3 size: 12 residues. V lost 4 bases, J lost 10 bases, and 8 bases lay in between. Looked up from germline, CDR1 is MNHEY and CDR2 is SMNVEV (reference sequence). In nucleotides, the CDR3 is TGTGCCAGCAGTTACACCGGCTCACCCCTCCACTTT. Its translation is CASSYTGSPLHF.

This clonotype has a count of ten or more. The chain links TRBV6-1 to TRBJ2-7, with D uncertain. The CDR3 covers 14 residues. Trimming stripped 8 bases from V and 3 bases from J, with 17 bases between. Germline lookup yields CDR1 MNHNS and CDR2 SASEGT. CDR3 nucleotide sequence: TGTGCCAGCGACCAAGGAGCTACATTCTACGAGCAGTACTTC. It translates to CASDQGATFYEQYF.

This clonotype was counted ten times or more. J is TRBJ1-1 and V is TRBV28; no reliable D call. V was pared by 3 bases and J by 3 bases, with 14 bases between. CDR3 size: 15 residues. CDR1 is MDHEN, CDR2 SYDVKM, per germline. The CDR3 protein is CASSFGVRWDTEAFF. The CDR3 nucleotides are TGTGCCAGCAGTTTCGGGGTTCGCTGGGACACTGAAGCTTTCTTT.

On this clonotype: A read error may explain this, as a much larger clone is one base away. The chain carries TRBV12-3 or TRBV12-4 and TRBJ1-1; perhaps TRBD1 as D (6 bases). The CDR3 runs 12 residues. CDR3 nucleotide sequence: TGTGCCACCGACAGGTTGAACACTGAAGTTTTCTTT. It encodes CATDRLNTEVFF.

There are a few counts of this clonotype. The chain joins TRBV20-1 to TRBJ1-5; TRBD1 is a possible D gene (5 bases). Germline V gene sequence: CDR1 DFQATT, CDR2 SNEGSKA (reference sequence). V dropped 5 bases and J dropped 2 bases, with 19 bases sitting between them. The CDR3 consists of 16 residues. The CDR3 nucleotides read TGCAGTGCTTTGACAGTTGAAAACGGTGGCAATCAGCCCCAGCATTTT. Protein product: CSALTVENGGNQPQHF.

This clonotype has a count of ten or more. The chain combines TRBV3-1 with TRBJ2-7, with D possibly TRBD2 on 6 matching bases. The length of the CDR3 is 17 residues. The ends were cut back, 0 bases at V and 3 bases at J, with 18 bases in the middle. Germline loops: CDR1 LGHDT, CDR2 YNNKEL (reference sequence). CDR3 amino acids: CASSQEITLAAVYEQYF. DNA of the CDR3: TGTGCCAGCAGCCAAGAAATTACTTTAGCGGCCGTCTACGAGCAGTACTTC.

This clonotype was found once. The CDR3 region is CASSPGPGQGFGEQYF. In nucleotides, the CDR3 is TGTGCCAGCAGCCCCGGGCCAGGACAGGGGTTCGGAGAGCAGTACTTC. J is TRBJ2-7 and V is TRBV28, with 9 bases aligning to TRBD1. The germline gives CDR1 MDHEN, CDR2 SYDVKM. This CDR3 is built from 16 residues. The trim removed 6 bases at V and 7 bases at J, leaving 16 bases unmatched.

The table lists this clonotype with a count of one. V is TRBV6-1 and J is TRBJ2-7, with 9 bases aligning to TRBD2. There are 14 residues in the CDR3. CDR1 is MNHNS, CDR2 SASEGT, per germline. J was trimmed by 4 bases and V by 4 bases; bases with no gene match: 5. The CDR3 sequence: CASSATSGAYEQYF. CDR3 sequence (DNA): TGTGCCAGCAGTGCGACTAGCGGCGCATACGAGCAGTACTTC.

This clonotype came up a few times. The chain combines TRBV7-9 with TRBJ2-7; TRBD1 matches 9 bases. Unmatched junction bases numbered 6, after V lost 5 bases and J lost 1 base. Germline assignment: CDR1 SEHNR and CDR2 FQNEAQ (reference sequence). The CDR3 runs 15 residues. DNA for the CDR3: TGTGCCAGCAGCCCGGGACAGGGCAATTCCTACGAGCAGTACTTC. Its translation: CASSPGQGNSYEQYF.

This clonotype was counted many times. The gene calls are TRBV12-3 or TRBV12-4 and TRBJ1-4, with D possibly being TRBD1 (5 bases). The CDR3 contains 15 residues. The V end was cut by 5 bases, the J end by 5 bases, with 15 bases between. The CDR3 loop is CASSLGGGRNEKLFF. The CDR3 nucleotides read TGTGCCAGCAGTCTTGGGGGGGGAAGAAATGAAAAACTGTTTTTT.

At least ten counts were recorded for this clonotype. The V and J genes are TRBV29-1 and TRBJ1-1; possibly TRBD1 for D (5 bases). Germline-derived CDR1 and CDR2 are SQVTM and ANQGSEA. V was pared by 5 bases and J by 0 bases, with 10 bases between. The CDR3 extends over 13 amino acids. CDR3 in DNA: TGCAGCGTTAGGGGACGGATGAACACTGAAGCTTTCTTT. Translating it yields CSVRGRMNTEAFF.

This clonotype was picked up a small number of times. DNA of the CDR3: TGTGCCAGCAGTGAAGGGGGGGAGACATGGAATATCTACAATGAGCAGTTCTTC. It codes for CASSEGGETWNIYNEQFF. The chain is built from TRBV2 and TRBJ2-1; maybe TRBD2 (6 bases). This CDR3 region has 18 residues. V was shortened by 1 base and J by 3 bases, with 19 bases between the two germline ends. Germline CDR1 reads SNHLY; CDR2 reads FYNNEI.

This clonotype was observed at least ten times. V usage is TRBV28 and J usage is TRBJ2-7, with 12 bases identical to TRBD2. This CDR3 contains 16 residues. In germline, CDR1 is MDHEN, CDR2 SYDVKM. J lost 4 bases, V lost 3 bases, and 7 bases had no gene match. The CDR3 is CASSLPPGLAGYEQYF. CDR3 DNA: TGTGCCAGCAGTTTGCCCCCGGGACTAGCGGGTTACGAGCAGTACTTC.

The sample holds many counts of this clonotype. The rearrangement links TRBV20-1 to TRBJ2-5; D is possibly TRBD2 (6 bases). Germline V gives CDR1 DFQATT, CDR2 SNEGSKA (reference sequence). The CDR3 runs 14 residues. With 3 bases removed from V and 4 bases from J, the gap between germline ends came to 15 bases. In DNA form, the CDR3 reads TGCAGTGCTAGTAGGCAGGGCGGGGCAGAGACCCAGTACTTC. Its protein is CSASRQGGAETQYF.

In regard to this clonotype: Germline and junction disagree at one end, which may indicate a read error. The V gene is TRBV30, the J gene TRBJ2-7; 8 bases match TRBD1. This CDR3 spans 13 amino acids. Germline V lookup: CDR1 GTSNPN, CDR2 SVGIG (reference sequence). Written as DNA, the CDR3 is TGTGCCTGGAGTGTGGACAGGGTCTACGAGCAATACTTC. Encoded protein: CAWSVDRVYEQYF.

This clonotype was detected many times. The chain is built from TRBV12-3 or TRBV12-4 and TRBJ1-5; D remains unclear. Trimming removed 3 bases at V and 8 bases at J, with 11 bases between. The CDR3 spans 13 residues. The CDR3 is CASSLDSVEPQHF. DNA of the CDR3: TGTGCCAGCAGTTTGGACTCTGTAGAGCCCCAGCATTTT.

At least ten counts were recorded for this clonotype. This chain joins TRBV4-1 and TRBJ2-5, with 9 bases lining up with TRBD2. The J segment lost 5 bases and the V segment lost 1 base, leaving 11 bases of the junction unmatched. The CDR3 runs to 17 residues. Germline V CDR1 and CDR2: MGHRA, YSYEKL. CDR3 in DNA: TGCGCCAGCAGCCAAGCCCAATCAGCGGGAGGTGGGGAGACCCAGTACTTC. Protein sequence: CASSQAQSAGGGETQYF.

This clonotype was recorded many times. The rearrangement links TRBV19 to TRBJ2-7; 10 bases fit TRBD2. Losses at the gene ends were 11 bases for V and 6 bases for J; bases not matched to a gene: 10. The CDR3 consists of 13 residues. Germline CDR1 LNHDA, CDR2 SQIVND (reference sequence). This CDR3 reads CASPGASGGEQYF. CDR3 in DNA: TGTGCCTCCCCAGGAGCTAGCGGGGGCGAGCAGTACTTC.

This chain joins TRBV6-1 and TRBJ2-2; 11 nucleotides line up with TRBD2. The CDR3 contains 17 residues. The trim removed 6 bases at V and 2 bases at J, leaving 8 bases unmatched. Germline-derived CDR1 and CDR2 are MNHNS and SASEGT. In nucleotides, the CDR3 is TGTGCCAGCAGAGGTACTAGCGGGAGTCCTAACACCGGGGAGCTGTTTTTT. It yields the protein CASRGTSGSPNTGELFF.

This clonotype came up many times. This chain connects TRBV6-2 or TRBV6-3 to TRBJ2-7, with a tentative D call TRBD2 (5 bases). This CDR3 is 15 amino acids long. CDR1 is MNHEY and CDR2 is SVGEGT in the germline V gene. V dropped 7 bases and J dropped 3 bases, with 19 bases sitting between them. The CDR3 region has the DNA TGTGCCAGCAAGCTACGGACTCTCAACAACTACGAGCAGTACTTC. Protein: CASKLRTLNNYEQYF.

In this sample, this clonotype turned up a few times. This chain uses TRBV9 with TRBJ2-7; D gene ambiguous. This CDR3 region has 14 residues. The V and J ends lost 0 bases and 3 bases respectively, with 10 bases between them. Germline CDR1 SGDLS, CDR2 YYNGEE. The CDR3 DNA is TGTGCCAGCAGCGTAGCCCTAGATAACTACGAGCAGTACTTC. Protein product: CASSVALDNYEQYF. Based on the CDR3 plus reference TRBV9 and TRBJ2-7, the full variable domain is DSGVTQTPKHLITATGQRVTLRCSPRSGDLSVYWYQQSLDQGLQFLIQYYNGEERAKGNILERFSAQQFPDLHSELNLSSLELGDSALYFCASSVALDNYEQYFGPGTRLTVT.